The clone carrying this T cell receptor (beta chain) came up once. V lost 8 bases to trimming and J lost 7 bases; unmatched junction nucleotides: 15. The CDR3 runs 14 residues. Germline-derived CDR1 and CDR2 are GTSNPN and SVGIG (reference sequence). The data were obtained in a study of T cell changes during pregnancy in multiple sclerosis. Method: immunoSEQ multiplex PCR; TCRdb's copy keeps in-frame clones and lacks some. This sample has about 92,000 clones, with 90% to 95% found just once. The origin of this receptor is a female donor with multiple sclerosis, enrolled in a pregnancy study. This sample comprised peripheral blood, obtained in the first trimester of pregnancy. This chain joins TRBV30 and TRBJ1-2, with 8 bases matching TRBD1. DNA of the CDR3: TGTGCCCGGACCACAGGGGGTGGGGCCGGTGGCTACACCTTC. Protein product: CARTTGGGAGGYTF.